This entry concerns a single T cell receptor beta chain. The sample comes from a study of blood T cell repertoires in COVID-19. Assay: immunoSEQ multiplex PCR; the TCRdb copy retains only in-frame clones and omits some. The table includes tens of thousands of clones, about 91% detected once. CDR3 size: 14 residues. Germline loops: CDR1 SEHNR, CDR2 FQNEAQ (reference sequence). V lost 4 bases to trimming and J lost 1 base, with 10 bases between them. The receptor was derived from an elderly man with acute or convalescent COVID-19. The chain carries TRBV7-9 and TRBJ2-5; D may be TRBD2 (6 bases). The sample comprised peripheral blood. DNA for the CDR3: TGTGCCAGCAGCTCGGGACTGGTCCAAGAGACCCAGTACTTC. It is translated as CASSSGLVQETQYF.